The sample holds one count of the clone carrying this T cell receptor (beta chain). What it binds is unknown. V shed 7 bases and J shed 4 bases, with 13 bases lying between them. Germline-derived CDR1 and CDR2 are MDHEN and SYDVKM. The CDR3 covers 13 residues. Blood CD4+ CD25-low CD127-high conventional T cells supplied the genomic DNA template. The data were taken from a study of regulatory and conventional T cells in RAG deficiency. Produced via immunoSEQ multiplex PCR; TCRdb's table is partial and in-frame only. In the table there are 30,000 to 40,000 clones, 60% to 85% of which are singletons. The study's findings and limits: Omenn patients showed >85% Treg-Tconv overlap and shorter CDR3 lengths. Omenn syndrome and CID/AS patients had 80 to 100-fold fewer unique Treg TCR beta sequences, versus approximately 9.8-fold elsewhere.

These records were also assigned to another study, of regulatory T cells. That work contributes: The PCR used 52 TRBV and 13 TRBJ primers. In patients, unique TRB V-J pairs were restricted and V/J usage skewed, especially in Tregs.

J is TRBJ1-1 and V is TRBV28, with D unresolved. What was sequenced was CD4+ effector T cells sorted from blood. The sequence was obtained from a human donor in good health. CDR3 residues: CASTLQRFTEAFF. The CDR3 nucleotides read TGTGCCAGCACCCTACAGAGGTTCACTGAAGCTTTCTTT.